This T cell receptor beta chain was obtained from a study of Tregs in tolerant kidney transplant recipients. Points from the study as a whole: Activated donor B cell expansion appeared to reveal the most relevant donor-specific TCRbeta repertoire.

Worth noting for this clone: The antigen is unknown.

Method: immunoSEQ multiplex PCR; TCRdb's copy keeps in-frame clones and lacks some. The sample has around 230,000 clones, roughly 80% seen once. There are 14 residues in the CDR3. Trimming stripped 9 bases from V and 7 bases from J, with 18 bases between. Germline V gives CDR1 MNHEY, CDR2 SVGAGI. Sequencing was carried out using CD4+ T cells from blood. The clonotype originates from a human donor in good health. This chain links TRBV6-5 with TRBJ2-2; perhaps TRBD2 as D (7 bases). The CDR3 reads CARSEGEGLGELFF. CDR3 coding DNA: TGTGCCAGGTCTGAGGGGGAGGGCCTCGGGGAGCTGTTTTTT.